The T cell receptor (beta chain) under discussion was sequenced for a study of blood T cell repertoires in COVID-19. Study summary: PBMCs, B-cell-depleted T cells, or T cells provided the cDNA or gDNA that made up the material.

Unmatched junction bases numbered 6, after V lost 5 bases and J lost 4 bases. The germline CDR1 and CDR2 sequences are SGHAT and FQNNGV. CDR3 size: 15 residues. The protocol was immunoSEQ multiplex PCR, while the TCRdb copy is restricted to in-frame clones and leaves out a portion. Here the sample spans about 24,000 clones, approximately 91% being singletons. This clonotype was obtained from a man aged 65 to 79 with COVID-19, enrolled during active disease. J is TRBJ1-5 and V is TRBV11-2; TRBD1 matches 9 bases. Sequencing was performed on peripheral blood. The CDR3 loop reads CASSLDRGPNQPQHF. CDR3 bases: TGTGCCAGCAGCCTGGACAGGGGTCCTAATCAGCCCCAGCATTTT.